This T cell receptor (beta chain) was retrieved from a study of blood T cell repertoires in COVID-19. This clone occurred a few times. The CDR3 is made up of 16 amino acids. CDR1 LGHDT and CDR2 YNNKEL come from the germline V gene (reference sequence). The V segment lost 4 bases and the J segment 3 bases; nucleotides outside the gene matches: 8. Profiling relied on immunoSEQ multiplex PCR, and the TCRdb table lists in-frame clones only, not all of them. This sample has approximately 440,000 clones, with about 91% found just once. Sequenced input: peripheral blood. The chain uses TRBV3-1 (or the pseudogene TRBV3-2) and TRBJ1-2; 10 nucleotides match TRBD1. The TCR sequence derives from a woman aged 45-59 years with COVID-19, enrolled during active disease. Here the CDR3 reads CASSRLDRGRDYGYTF. In DNA form, the CDR3 reads TGTGCCAGCAGCCGCCTTGACAGGGGGCGCGACTATGGCTACACCTTC.